These 26 T cell receptor beta chains came from one sample sequenced in a study of shared clonotypes between healthy human individuals. Assay used: immunoSEQ multiplex PCR; TCRdb lists only in-frame clones, some missing. Of about half a million clones listed, roughly 85% are singletons. Sequencing was done on a sample of PBMCs. These receptors originate from a woman in her forties in good health. Some clones in this sample may be carry-over from other donors' samples.

The chain carries TRBV7-2 and TRBJ2-7, with no clear D. Trimming removed 5 bases from V and 0 bases from J, with 11 bases in between. Germline values: CDR1 SGHTA, CDR2 FQGNSA. The length of the CDR3 is 14 residues. Here the CDR3 reads CASSPQESSYEQYF. CDR3 nucleotides: TGTGCCAGCAGCCCCCAGGAGAGCTCCTACGAGCAGTACTTC.

CDR3 protein: CASSQAPGTGDNEQFF. The CDR3 nucleotides are TGTGCCAGCAGCCAAGCCCCCGGGACAGGGGACAATGAGCAGTTCTTC. The chain joins TRBV14 to TRBJ2-1; TRBD1 aligns across 10 bases. The length of the CDR3 is 16 residues. The V segment lost 1 base and the J segment 5 bases; nucleotides outside the gene matches: 5. Per the germline V gene, CDR1 is SGHDN and CDR2 is FVKESK.

The DNA of the CDR3 is TGTGCCAGCAGCTTGCAAAACAGGGTCTCCTACGAGCAGTACTTC. Its protein is CASSLQNRVSYEQYF. The rearrangement links TRBV7-2 to TRBJ2-7; possible D gene TRBD1, 6 bases. Deletions cut 3 bases from V and 0 bases from J, with 12 bases between. The germline V gene has CDR1 SGHTA and CDR2 FQGNSA. The CDR3 spans 15 residues.

About this clone: This may be a read error: a much more frequent sequence differs by one nucleotide. This CDR3 is also generated by other DNA sequences in the sample. V and J are TRBV18 and TRBJ1-1; 9 nucleotides agree with TRBD1. Germline trimming cut 3 bases from V and 5 bases from J; bases unmatched to any gene: 1. CDR3 length: 13 residues. The V gene's germline CDR1 is KGHSH and CDR2 LQKENI. In nucleotides, the CDR3 is TGTGCCAGCTCACCGGGACAGGGTACTGAAGCTTTCTTT. Protein sequence: CASSPGQGTEAFF.

This clone was found a few times. The genes are TRBV10-2 and TRBJ1-1; no clear D gene. This CDR3 contains 11 residues. The V end lost 3 bases, the J end lost 8 bases, and 7 bases lay between the germline ends. Germline CDR1 is WSHSY and CDR2 is SAAADI. CDR3 in amino acids: CASSERTEAFF. The CDR3, as DNA: TGCGCCAGCAGTGAAAGAACGGAAGCTTTCTTT.

The chain combines TRBV7-9 with TRBJ1-2; no clear D. The CDR3 is 13 residues long. Trimming pared 2 bases from V and 2 bases from J, leaving 6 bases between. The germline V gene has CDR1 SEHNR and CDR2 FQNEAQ (reference sequence). This CDR3 is CASSLNSNYGYTF. As DNA, the CDR3 is TGTGCCAGCAGCTTAAACAGCAACTATGGCTACACCTTC.

This clone was recorded once. The chain employs TRBV7-2 and TRBJ1-5; 9 nucleotides match TRBD1. Germline CDR1 SGHTA, CDR2 FQGNSA. The CDR3 totals 14 residues. The V and J ends lost 6 bases and 7 bases, in that order; junction bases with no gene match: 7. The CDR3 DNA is TGTGCCAGCAGTCGGGACAGGGAAAGGCAGCCCCAGCATTTT. It yields the protein CASSRDRERQPQHF. The full variable domain, completed using reference TRBV7-2 and TRBJ1-5, is GAGVSQSPSNKVTEKGKDVELRCDPISGHTALYWYRQSLGQGLEFLIYFQGNSAPDKSGLPSDRFSAERTGGSVSTLTIQRTQQEDSAVYLCASSRDRERQPQHFGDGTRLSIL.

CDR3 protein: CASSPVPTGANVLTF. CDR3 bases: TGTGCCAGCAGCCCAGTCCCAACTGGGGCCAACGTCCTGACTTTC. V and J are TRBV9 and TRBJ2-6; D is undetermined. The CDR3 sequence is 15 residues long. Germline CDR1 and CDR2: SGDLS and YYNGEE. The V end was cut by 4 bases, the J end by 2 bases, with 10 bases between.

Worth noting for this clone: The conserved phenylalanine or tryptophan normally closing the CDR3 is absent here, so this likely arose from a read error. Other DNA sequences in this specimen translate into the identical CDR3. This chain uses TRBV7-9 with TRBJ2-7; 8 bases map to TRBD1. After removal of 3 bases from V and 1 base from J, the junction contained 17 bases not matched to a gene. From germline, CDR1 is SEHNR and CDR2 FQNEAQ (reference sequence). The CDR3 runs to 19 residues. The CDR3 sequence is CASSLAVRTGGLGSYEQYL. As DNA, the CDR3 is TGTGCCAGCAGCTTGGCGGTGAGAACAGGGGGACTGGGGTCCTACGAGCAGTACCTC.

The chain has TRBV6-5 and TRBJ1-5; 8 bases are shared with TRBD1. The V segment lost 6 bases and the J segment 6 bases; nucleotides outside the gene matches: 7. CDR1 is MNHEY, CDR2 SVGAGI, per germline. The CDR3 runs to 14 residues. For the CDR3, the DNA is TGTGCCAGCAGACCTCGACAGGGGTGTCAGCCCCAGCATTTT. It translates to CASRPRQGCQPQHF.

The chain is built from TRBV4-1 and TRBJ2-1, with 11 bases lining up with TRBD2. CDR1 and CDR2 from the germline V gene are MGHRA and YSYEKL. This CDR3 contains 17 residues. Trimming removed 1 base from V and 1 base from J; junction bases left unmatched: 3. The DNA of the CDR3 is TGCGCCAGCAGCCAAGGACTAGCGGGACCGTCCTACAATGAGCAGTTCTTC. Translated: CASSQGLAGPSYNEQFF.

This clone was seen just once. The rearrangement uses TRBV30 and TRBJ2-5; 8 bases fit TRBD1. The V gene end was trimmed by 0 bases and the J gene end by 5 bases; junction bases not matched to a gene: 5. Germline V gene lookup returns CDR1 GTSNPN and CDR2 SVGIG (reference sequence). CDR3 size: 14 residues. CDR3 protein: CAWSVAGGTETQYF. CDR3 coding DNA: TGTGCCTGGAGTGTGGCAGGGGGCACGGAGACCCAGTACTTC. Full variable domain (rest looked up from reference TRBV30 and TRBJ2-5): SQTIHQWPATLVQPVGSPLSLECTVEGTSNPNLYWYRQAAGRGLQLLFYSVGIGQISSEVPQNLSASRPQDRQFILSSKKLLLSDSGFYLCAWSVAGGTETQYFGPGTRLLVL.

The chain has TRBV2 and TRBJ1-1, with D possibly being TRBD1 (5 bases). In germline, CDR1 is SNHLY, CDR2 FYNNEI. The CDR3 consists of 15 residues. The germline V and J ends were trimmed by 3 bases and 4 bases, with 15 bases remaining between them. CDR3 region: CASSELGGRGTEAFF. Here the CDR3 DNA reads TGTGCCAGCAGTGAGTTGGGGGGTAGGGGCACTGAAGCTTTCTTT.

In this sample, this clone turned up a few times. The chain is built from TRBV19 and TRBJ1-1; TRBD1 matches at 12 bases. CDR1 and CDR2 (germline): LNHDA, SQIVND (reference sequence). The CDR3 sequence is 15 residues long. The V gene end was trimmed by 0 bases and the J gene end by 11 bases; junction bases not matched to a gene: 7. The CDR3 loop is CASSIDRAGQGAAFF. CDR3 coding DNA: TGTGCCAGTAGTATAGATCGAGCGGGACAGGGGGCGGCTTTCTTT.

This rearrangement joins TRBV4-1 to TRBJ2-1; no firm D call. Germline V CDR1 and CDR2: MGHRA, YSYEKL. The CDR3 is 16 amino acids. V was shortened by 1 base and J by 1 base, with 11 bases between the two germline ends. The CDR3 loop reads CASSQAPRQSYNEQFF. In DNA, the CDR3 is TGCGCCAGCAGCCAAGCTCCCAGGCAGTCCTACAATGAGCAGTTCTTC.

The chain recombines TRBV29-1 with TRBJ1-5, with D possibly being TRBD1 (5 bases). The CDR3 is made up of 13 amino acids. CDR1 and CDR2 (germline): SQVTM, ANQGSEA. V was trimmed by 2 bases and J by 3 bases, leaving 8 bases between them. CDR3 sequence (DNA): TGCAGCGTTGAATGGGGACCCAATCAGCCCCAGCATTTT. This gives the protein CSVEWGPNQPQHF. Full variable domain (outside the CDR3, taken from reference TRBV29-1 and TRBJ1-5): SAVISQKPSRDICQRGTSLTIQCQVDSQVTMMFWYRQQPGQSLTLIATANQGSEATYESGFVIDKFPISRPNLTFSTLTVSNMSPEDSSIYLCSVEWGPNQPQHFGDGTRLSIL.

The gene calls are TRBV29-1 and TRBJ2-3, with D unclear. Trimming cost V 4 bases and J 1 base, with 9 bases left between them. This CDR3 contains 13 residues. The germline V gene encodes CDR1 SQVTM and CDR2 ANQGSEA. The CDR3 DNA sequence: TGCAGCGTTGGTTACACACGCACAGATACGCAGTATTTT. Translating it yields CSVGYTRTDTQYF.

This chain links TRBV5-1 with TRBJ1-5; no clear D gene. The CDR3 length is 15 residues. The ends were cut back, 0 bases at V and 0 bases at J, with 7 bases in the middle. Germline loops: CDR1 SGHRS, CDR2 YFSETQ. Here the CDR3 reads CASSLVFGSNQPQHF. CDR3 DNA sequence: TGCGCCAGCAGCTTGGTGTTTGGTAGCAATCAGCCCCAGCATTTT.

This rearrangement joins TRBV7-8 to TRBJ2-5; D ambiguous. V was pared by 1 base and J by 9 bases, with 6 bases between. CDR3 length equals 11 residues. The germline gives CDR1 SGHVS, CDR2 FQNEAQ. CDR3 amino acids: CASSLDVPQYF. The CDR3 DNA reads TGTGCCAGCAGCTTAGATGTTCCCCAGTACTTC.

This chain connects TRBV29-1 to TRBJ2-5, with D tentatively TRBD1 (6 bases). The better agreement between TRBJ2-7 and the DNA end casts doubt on the J call. Germline-derived CDR1 and CDR2 are SQVTM and ANQGSEA. The length of the CDR3 is 13 residues. The CDR3 here is CSVPGHQGGEQYF. The CDR3 DNA follows: TGCAGCGTGCCGGGACACCAAGGGGGCGAGCAGTACTTC.

The chain couples TRBV4-1 to TRBJ2-4; unclear D gene. This CDR3 region has 18 residues. The V and J ends lost 1 base and 0 bases respectively, with 16 bases between them. Germline CDR1 is MGHRA and CDR2 is YSYEKL. The CDR3 DNA is TGCGCCAGCAGCCAAGGCCTAGTGGCTGCCCTAGCCAAAAACATTCAGTACTTC. Its translation is CASSQGLVAALAKNIQYF.

This clone was detected only a few times. The V and J genes are TRBV10-3 and TRBJ1-3; D perhaps matches TRBD1 (6 bases). Germline V gene lookup returns CDR1 ENHRY and CDR2 SYGVKD. Trimming shortened V by 5 bases and J by 3 bases, and 8 bases separated the two germline ends. There are 13 residues in the CDR3. The CDR3, as DNA: TGTGCCATCAGTCAACAGGGTGGAAACACCATATATTTT. Its protein is CAISQQGGNTIYF.

This chain joins TRBV4-1 and TRBJ2-1; unclear D gene. CDR1 is MGHRA, CDR2 YSYEKL, per germline. V was cut by 0 bases and J by 0 bases, with 12 bases left in between. CDR3 length: 17 amino acids. CDR3 residues: CASSQDVLWSSYNEQFF. The CDR3 nucleotides read TGCGCCAGCAGCCAAGATGTCTTGTGGAGCTCCTACAATGAGCAGTTCTTC.

The chain couples TRBV2 to TRBJ1-2; a weak D match, TRBD1 (5 bases). The CDR3 consists of 13 residues. Per germline, CDR1 SNHLY and CDR2 FYNNEI. Trimming stripped 4 bases from V and 5 bases from J, with 11 bases between. CDR3 in DNA: TGTGCCAGCAGTGTAACAGGAGGTTATGGCTACACCTTC. It yields the protein CASSVTGGYGYTF.

J is TRBJ2-1 and V is TRBV2; a possible D gene is TRBD1 (6 bases). In germline, CDR1 is SNHLY, CDR2 FYNNEI. Trimming shortened V by 10 bases and J by 8 bases, and 21 bases separated the two germline ends. There are 14 residues in the CDR3. This CDR3 is CATKTGPGFDEQFF. The CDR3, as DNA: TGTGCCACAAAGACAGGTCCAGGGTTTGATGAGCAGTTCTTC.

This rearrangement joins TRBV19 to TRBJ2-7; 9 nucleotides align to TRBD2. Losses at the gene ends were 6 bases for V and 3 bases for J; bases not matched to a gene: 12. The CDR3 has 16 residues. The V gene's germline CDR1 is LNHDA and CDR2 SQIVND (reference sequence). In DNA form, the CDR3 reads TGTGCCAGTAGCGGAGCCCCCCGGACTAGCGTCTACGAGCAGTACTTC. It is translated as CASSGAPRTSVYEQYF.